Described below is a single T cell receptor (beta chain) sequence and its context. TCRdb's copy holds only in-frame clones and misses some; the assay was immunoSEQ multiplex PCR. The table shows roughly 35,000 clones, with 80% to 95% occurring only once. The V end was cut by 2 bases, the J end by 4 bases, with 9 bases between. Germline CDR1 and CDR2: SGDLS and YYNGEE. The length of the CDR3 is 14 residues. These data are taken from a study of T cell changes during pregnancy in multiple sclerosis. This specimen consisted of CD4+ T cells from peripheral blood mononuclear cells, obtained in the third trimester of pregnancy. The TCR sequence derives from a female donor in good health, enrolled as a control in a pregnancy study. The chain carries TRBV9 and TRBJ1-4; the D gene is possibly TRBD1 (5 bases). CDR3 DNA sequence: TGTGCCAGCAGCGTCGACAGCGTTAATGAAAAACTGTTTTTT. It is translated as CASSVDSVNEKLFF.